The source of this TCR beta chain is a study of T cells after posttransplantation cyclophosphamide. The study's findings and limits: After PTCy, TRB diversity resembled that of CNI/methotrexate controls. Skin or GI-infiltrating T cells shared few TRB sequences with blood. Donor CD8+ memory clones often dominated recipient blood repertoires at later times.

The ends were cut back, 3 bases at V and 0 bases at J, with 8 bases in the middle. Germline values: CDR1 LNHDA, CDR2 SQIVND (reference sequence). The CDR3 has 14 amino acids. Profiling relied on immunoSEQ multiplex PCR, and the TCRdb table lists in-frame clones only, not all of them. The table lists 45,000 to 65,000 clones, approximately 94% of them singletons. The related graft donor's blood sample was taken on the day of bone marrow donation. A note on this clone: No antigen is known for it.

The chain employs TRBV19 and TRBJ1-1; possibly TRBD1 for D (6 bases). The material sequenced was PBMCs. The TCR comes from a woman aged 25-40 years in good health and a related stem cell transplant donor. The CDR3 DNA sequence: TGTGCCAGTAGTATTTCAGGGGTGAACACTGAAGCTTTCTTT. It yields the protein CASSISGVNTEAFF.